This note documents a single TCR beta chain sequence. This clonotype was seen a few times. Its antigen has not been determined. Base qualities are missing; no much larger clone stands one base away. CDR3 length: 14 amino acids, cysteine to phenylalanine. Just CDR3 DNA is preserved here, 42 bases in frame from base 1. The germline V end is reduced by 3 bases and the J end by 6 bases; junction bases left unmatched: 7. CDR1 and CDR2 are drawn from the germline V gene (reference sequence): MNHEY, SMNVEV. This entry belongs to a study of identical twins (dated by TCRdb to about 2016). With regard to the full study: To test whether fetal clonotypes persist, the study used deep sequencing on TCR alpha and beta repertoires from monozygotic twins, unrelated adults of various ages, and cord blood. To rule out contamination, the twin experiments were replicated at different times with different library preparation protocols. What the research found in general, with its limitations: Because the same donors could not be followed over many years, conclusions were based on cross-sectional statistical analysis. A weaker excess of twin sharing was found in beta out-of-frame sequences because the signal-to-noise ratio was lowered by fewer shared sequences. Zero-insertion analyses could be partly confounded by invariant T cells such as MAIT and iNKT, though diverse VJ usage argued against such confounding for most clonotypes. Compared with coincidental sharing between unrelated individuals, out-of-frame TCR alpha sequences shared between twins had an excess of sequences with low generation probability. Recombination models systematically underestimated out-of-frame TCR alpha sharing in monozygotic twins but agreed with sharing between unrelated individuals. Fewer insertions were carried by abundant cord blood beta clonotypes; a weaker similar trend was observed in young adult naive repertoires, while no such trend was observed in memory repertoires.

Every donor was a healthy Caucasian. The twin cohort consisted of three pairs of female monozygotic twins, all aged about 18 to 29 years. Peripheral blood mononuclear cells were the source from which RNA for the TCR libraries was isolated. Libraries were constructed by 5' RACE. Sequencing was carried out with an Illumina HiSeq 2000. Template switching added a universal primer binding site, and the final cDNA carried a unique molecular identifier that allowed TCR cDNA molecules to be counted accurately. First-strand cDNA for TCR alpha and beta chains was synthesized from specific primers in the conserved constant-segment region. To control for contamination, each cDNA library was double barcoded with a SMART-Mk sample barcode plus Illumina barcodes. Two successive PCR steps introduced TruSeq adapter sequences along with Illumina sample barcodes. The Illumina HiSeq platform was used with custom primers to sequence TCR alpha and beta cDNA libraries. Concerning the study's data processing: Unique molecular identifiers were extracted from raw reads with MiGEC, and CDR3 positions were determined with MiXCR. For each individual, recombination models were inferred using an EM algorithm with the repgenHMM and IGoR tools. Shared clonotype analysis was performed with the tcR package in R, normalizing sharing by the product of cloneset sizes. To study raw recombination without the effects of thymic and clonal selection, out-of-frame nonproductive sequences were analyzed. The public reads were reprocessed in TCRdb via fastp at Q25 and MiXCR, keeping in-frame beta chains. Every entry covers one CDR3 protein and lists the most common genes and DNA from its rows. The V and J calls were not made by the authors but by TCRdb's processing. The sample table lists around 570,000 distinct CDR3 sequences, 7.5% to 10% of them with a count of one. Jointly, the top ten make up around 3.1% of the sample.

This same sample was also taken into another study, of yellow fever vaccine responses in identical twins. As that second study puts it: The T cell response to vaccination in identical twins was reported by the authors to appear partly convergent and partly personalized. The study precisely tracked vaccine-responding T cell clones in identical twins.

The sequence was obtained from a woman in her late teens or twenties in good health. The rearrangement joined TRBV27 to TRBJ2-7, and 8 bases in between align with TRBD2. Material: PBMCs. The DNA sequence reads TGTGCCAGCAGTTTTAAAGCGGGAGTTGGCGAGCAGTACTTC. Its protein reads: CASSFKAGVGEQYF.